The following is a T cell receptor (beta chain) sequence with its context. Its antigen is undetermined. The PCR made use of 60 Vbeta and 13 Jbeta primers. Assay used: immunoSEQ multiplex PCR; TCRdb lists only in-frame clones, some missing. The table shows roughly 130,000 clones, with about four fifths occurring only once. Germline V lookup: CDR1 SGHKS, CDR2 YYEKEE (reference sequence). Trimming stripped 6 bases from V and 4 bases from J, with 13 bases between. This CDR3 is built from 14 residues. The data are from a study of cytomegalovirus exposure and HLA in healthy donors. As for the study in general: Approximately 180 million T cells yielded under 130 million unique TCR beta sequences in earlier analysis.

General study results and limits: Cytomegalovirus status was reportedly diagnosed by the classifier with high sensitivity and specificity.

Sample: PBMCs. The rearrangement links TRBV5-5 to TRBJ1-4; D is ambiguous. This TCR was recovered from a man younger than 40 in good health and CMV-seronegative. This CDR3 reads CASTAANFNEKLFF. The CDR3 DNA reads TGTGCCAGCACCGCCGCGAACTTTAATGAAAAACTGTTTTTT.